The present T cell receptor beta chain was sequenced within a study of T cell changes during pregnancy in multiple sclerosis (dated by TCRdb to 2018 to 2020). Background on the whole study: The study looked at changes in the T cell repertoire across pregnancy in women with multiple sclerosis.

Library preparation was by the immunoSEQ multiplex PCR assay. The clones in this table, taken by TCRdb from immuneACCESS, are in-frame only. Not every clone is retained; where verified, under half of the shortfall comes from an unresolved V gene, and the cause of the rest is unknown. This sample lists tens of thousands of clones; 75% to 95% were detected once. Of the sample, roughly 0.68% falls within the top ten clones. As concerns this clone: Its binding antigen is unknown. No base quality values were provided; no much bigger clone lies one nucleotide off.

The germline V end is reduced by 0 bases and the J end by 5 bases; junction bases left unmatched: 7. The CDR1 and CDR2 encoded by the germline V gene are SGHRS and YFSETQ. From the cysteine up to the phenylalanine, the CDR3 has a length of 16 residues. Only the CDR3 region is kept as DNA, spanning 48 bases read in frame from base 1. This TCR came from a female donor with multiple sclerosis, enrolled in a pregnancy study. The specimen comprised CD4+ T cells from peripheral blood mononuclear cells, sampled in the third trimester of pregnancy. The sequence links TRBV5-1 to TRBJ1-4; 7 central bases correspond to TRBD1. The DNA is TGCGCCAGCAGCTTGGGACAGGGACGATGGAATGAAAAACTGTTTTTT. The translation is CASSLGQGRWNEKLFF.